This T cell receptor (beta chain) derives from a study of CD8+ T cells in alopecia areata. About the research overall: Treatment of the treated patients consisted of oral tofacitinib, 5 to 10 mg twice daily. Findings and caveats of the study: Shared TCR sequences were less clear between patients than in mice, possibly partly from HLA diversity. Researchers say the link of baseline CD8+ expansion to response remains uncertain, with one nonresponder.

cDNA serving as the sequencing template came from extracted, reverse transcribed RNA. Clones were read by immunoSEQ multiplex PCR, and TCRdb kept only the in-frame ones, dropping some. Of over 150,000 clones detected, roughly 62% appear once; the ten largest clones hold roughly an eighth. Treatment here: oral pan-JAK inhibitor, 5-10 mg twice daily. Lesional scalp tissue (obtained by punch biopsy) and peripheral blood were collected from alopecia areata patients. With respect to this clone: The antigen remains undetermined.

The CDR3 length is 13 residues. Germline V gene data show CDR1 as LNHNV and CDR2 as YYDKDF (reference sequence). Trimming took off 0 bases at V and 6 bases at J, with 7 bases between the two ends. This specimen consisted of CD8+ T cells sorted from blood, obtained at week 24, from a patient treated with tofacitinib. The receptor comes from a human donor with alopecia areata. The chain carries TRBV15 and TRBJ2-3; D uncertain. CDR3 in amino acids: CATSRDVGDTQYF. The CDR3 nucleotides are TGTGCCACCAGCAGAGACGTCGGGGATACGCAGTATTTT. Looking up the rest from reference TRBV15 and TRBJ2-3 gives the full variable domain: DAMVIQNPRYQVTQFGKPVTLSCSQTLNHNVMYWYQQKSSQAPKLLFHYYDKDFNNEADTPDNFQSRRPNTSFCFLDIRSPGLGDTAMYLCATSRDVGDTQYFGPGTRLTVL.